These 2 T cell receptor beta chains were sequenced from one sample in a study of beta chain features in type 1 diabetes. Their cognate antigens are unknown. Findings and limits, study-wide: All four CD4+ subsets from Type 1 diabetes patients carried moderately but significantly shorter TCRB CDR3s.

The entirety of the isolated RNA underwent reverse transcription, so expressed TCRB transcripts were sequenced. Measured with immunoSEQ multiplex PCR; TCRdb has only the in-frame clones, and not every one. The sample records fewer than 300,000 clones, roughly 11% being singletons. The specimen sequenced was naive CD4+ T cells from blood. All receptors derive from a man younger than 45 with type 1 diabetes.

A few counts support this clone. This chain joins TRBV2 and TRBJ2-2; no reliable D call. Per the germline V gene, CDR1 is SNHLY and CDR2 is FYNNEI. CDR3 length: 13 residues. V gave up 7 bases and J gave up 5 bases, with 11 bases separating them. CDR3 region: CASNSYSTGELFF. CDR3 coding DNA: TGTGCCAGCAACTCCTACAGTACCGGGGAGCTGTTTTTT.

The V and J genes are TRBV2 and TRBJ2-3, with 10 bases identical to TRBD2. V was pared by 6 bases and J by 4 bases, with 1 base of the junction left unmatched. CDR1 is SNHLY and CDR2 is FYNNEI in the germline V gene. CDR3 length equals 13 residues. The CDR3 DNA sequence: TGTGCCAGCAGAGCGGGGGGGCCAGATACGCAGTATTTT. This gives the protein CASRAGGPDTQYF.